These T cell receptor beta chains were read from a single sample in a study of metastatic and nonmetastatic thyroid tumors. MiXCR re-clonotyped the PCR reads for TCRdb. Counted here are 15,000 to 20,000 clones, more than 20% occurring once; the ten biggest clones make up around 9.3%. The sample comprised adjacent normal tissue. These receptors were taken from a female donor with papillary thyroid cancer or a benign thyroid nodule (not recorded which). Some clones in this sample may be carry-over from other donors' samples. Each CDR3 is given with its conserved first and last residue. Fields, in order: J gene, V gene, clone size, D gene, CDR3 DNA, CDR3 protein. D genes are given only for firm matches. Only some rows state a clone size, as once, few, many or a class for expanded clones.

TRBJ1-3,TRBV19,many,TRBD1,TGTGCCAGTAGTGTGGGGACAGGGGGCGAGGATTACGGAAACACCATATATTTT,CASSVGTGGEDYGNTIYF
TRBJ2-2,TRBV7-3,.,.,TGTGCCAGCACTCTGACTCCCTGGGGGACCGGGGAGCTGTTTTTT,CASTLTPWGTGELFF
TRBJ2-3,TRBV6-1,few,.,TGTGCCAGCCTGAGGACCCCCTCACCCACAGATACGCAGTATTTT,CASLRTPSPTDTQYF
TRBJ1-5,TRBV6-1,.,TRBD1,TGTGCCAGCAGACCAGGACAGGTTAGACAGCCCCAGCATTTT,CASRPGQVRQPQHF
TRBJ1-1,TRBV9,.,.,TGTGCCAGCAGCGTAGTTATGGACCCAGGCATTTCTTTCTTT,CASSVVMDPGISFF
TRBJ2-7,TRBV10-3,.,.,TGTGCCATCGCCGAGGGGGGGTCCTACGAGCAGTACTTC,CAIAEGGSYEQYF
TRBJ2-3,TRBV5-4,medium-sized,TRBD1,TGTGCCAGCAGCTCTAACAGGGGGTTACAGGGTACGCAGTATTTT,CASSSNRGLQGTQYF
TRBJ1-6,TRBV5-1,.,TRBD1,TGCGCCAGCAGCTCACACCGGGACAGGGGAGATTCACCCCTCCACTTT,CASSSHRDRGDSPLHF
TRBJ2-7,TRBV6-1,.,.,TGTGCCAGCAGTCCCTGGACGGGGAGCTACGAGCAGTACTTC,CASSPWTGSYEQYF
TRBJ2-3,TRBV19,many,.,TGTGCCAGTTCCCCGCTACAGGGACCTACTGATACGCAGTATTTT,CASSPLQGPTDTQYF
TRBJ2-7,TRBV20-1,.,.,TGCAGTGCCACACGGGACTCCCTATCCCCCTACGAGCAGTACTTC,CSATRDSLSPYEQYF
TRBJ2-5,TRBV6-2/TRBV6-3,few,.,TGTGCCAGCAGTTACGAACACCCGCGGGAGACCCAGTACTTC,CASSYEHPRETQYF
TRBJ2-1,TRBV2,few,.,TGTGCCAGCGGTCCGTTATACAATGAGCAGTTCTTC,CASGPLYNEQFF
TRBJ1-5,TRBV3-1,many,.,TGTGCCAGCAGCCCCGGAAGGGGCCCTCATCAGCCCCAGCATTTT,CASSPGRGPHQPQHF
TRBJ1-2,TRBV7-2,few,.,TGTGCCAGCAGCATCTATAGTGGTGGCTACACCTTC,CASSIYSGGYTF
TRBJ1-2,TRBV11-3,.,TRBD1,TGTGCCAGCAGCTCCCGACAGGGAGGTGTCTACACCTTC,CASSSRQGGVYTF
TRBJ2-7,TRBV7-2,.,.,TGTGCCAGCAGCTCATTAGACTCCCCCTGGGAGCAGTACTTC,CASSSLDSPWEQYF
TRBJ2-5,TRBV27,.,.,TGTGCCAGCGGGAAAGAGACCCGGTACTTC,CASGKETRYF
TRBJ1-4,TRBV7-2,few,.,TGTGCCAGCAGTTCACAGGGTGAAAAACTGTTTTTT,CASSSQGEKLFF
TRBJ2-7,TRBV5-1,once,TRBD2,TGCGCCAGCAGCTTTGGGCCGGGACTAGGTATCTACGAGCAGTACTTC,CASSFGPGLGIYEQYF
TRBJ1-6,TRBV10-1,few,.,TGCGCCAGCAGTGAGTGGGGTGGCTCACCCCTCCACTTT,CASSEWGGSPLHF
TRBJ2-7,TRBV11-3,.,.,TGTGCCAGCAGCTTATCCTCCGGGTACGAGCAGTACTTC,CASSLSSGYEQYF
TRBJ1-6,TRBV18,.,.,TGTGCCAGCTCACCAGATCGTAATTCACCCCTCCACTTT,CASSPDRNSPLHF
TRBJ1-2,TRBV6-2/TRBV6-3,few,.,TGTGCCAGCAGTTACTGGGGTCCGGGAGGTCATGGCTATACCTTC,CASSYWGPGGHGYTF
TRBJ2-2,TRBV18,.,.,TGTGCCAGCTCACCAACGGGGGAATCGAACACCGGGGAGCTGTTTTTT,CASSPTGESNTGELFF
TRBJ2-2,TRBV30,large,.,TGTGCCTGGAGACCCTCGTGGGGGGAGCTGTTTTTT,CAWRPSWGELFF
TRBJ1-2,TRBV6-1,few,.,TGTGCCAGCAGTGAAGAAGGGACGGGTTATGGCTACACCTTC,CASSEEGTGYGYTF
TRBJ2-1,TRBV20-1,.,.,TGCAGTGCTGGGCTGGACTACTACAATGAGCAGTTCTTC,CSAGLDYYNEQFF
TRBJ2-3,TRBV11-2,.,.,TGTGCCAGCAGCTTAGAGTACCGGGGAGGCACAGATACGCAGTATTTT,CASSLEYRGGTDTQYF
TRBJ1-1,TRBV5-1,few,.,TGCGCCAGCAGCCCTCTGGAGGGCAGGAACACTGAAGCTTTCTTT,CASSPLEGRNTEAFF
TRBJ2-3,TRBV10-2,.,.,TGCGCCAGCAGCCATTCAGATACGCAGTATTTT,CASSHSDTQYF
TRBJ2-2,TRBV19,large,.,TGTGCCAGTCACAAGGGGGACACCGGGGAGCTGTTTTTT,CASHKGDTGELFF
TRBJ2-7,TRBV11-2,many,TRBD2,TGTGCCAGCAGCTTAGGAAGCGGGACTCCCTCCTACGAGCAGTACTTC,CASSLGSGTPSYEQYF
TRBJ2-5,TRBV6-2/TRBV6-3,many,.,TGTGCCAGCACCATAACAGGGTTCCAAGAGACCCAGTACTTC,CASTITGFQETQYF
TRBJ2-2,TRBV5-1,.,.,TGCGCCAGCAGCTTACCGCTGGGTGACACCGGGGAGCTGTTTTTT,CASSLPLGDTGELFF
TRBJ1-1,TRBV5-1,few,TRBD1,TGCGCCAGCAAAGTCTCCGGACAGGAGAACACTGAAGCTTTCTTT,CASKVSGQENTEAFF
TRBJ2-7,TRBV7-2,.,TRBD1,TGTGCCAGCAGCCCGGACAGGGGGGGAGAGCAGTACTTC,CASSPDRGGEQYF